The 15 T cell receptor beta chains listed next were all sequenced from one sample in a study of blood T cell repertoires in COVID-19. Method: immunoSEQ multiplex PCR; TCRdb's copy keeps in-frame clones and lacks some. Of around 700,000 clones in the sample, about nine tenths were seen once. The sequencing sample was made of peripheral blood. These receptors were obtained from a woman younger than 35 with acute or convalescent COVID-19.

The chain uses TRBV7-2 and TRBJ1-1, with 7 bases that match TRBD1. CDR1 and CDR2 from the germline V gene are SGHTA and FQGNSA. The CDR3 covers 15 residues. J gave up 7 bases and V 6 bases, and 14 bases lay outside the gene matches. The CDR3 sequence: CASRYTGDTISEAFF. CDR3 bases: TGTGCCAGCAGATATACAGGGGATACAATTAGTGAAGCTTTCTTT.

This chain uses TRBV10-1 with TRBJ1-5; no reliable D call. The ends were cut back, 10 bases at V and 6 bases at J, with 13 bases in the middle. From germline, CDR1 is WNHNN and CDR2 SYGVQD (reference sequence). The length of the CDR3 is 12 residues. The CDR3, as DNA: TGCGCCACCCGAGCGGGCGGTCAGCCCCAGCATTTT. Protein product: CATRAGGQPQHF.

This clone was seen just once. The chain links TRBV15 to TRBJ1-2; TRBD1 aligns across 9 bases. This CDR3 is 17 amino acids long. V gave up 5 bases and J gave up 4 bases; unmatched junction bases: 14. The germline V gene has CDR1 LNHNV and CDR2 YYDKDF (reference sequence). The CDR3 here is CATSEGTGGLRSYGYTF. In nucleotides, the CDR3 is TGTGCCACCAGCGAGGGTACAGGGGGCCTTAGAAGCTATGGCTACACCTTC.

V is TRBV5-1 and J is TRBJ1-6; D remains unclear. Germline V lookup: CDR1 SGHRS, CDR2 YFSETQ. V was trimmed by 4 bases and J by 7 bases, leaving 21 bases between them. The CDR3 contains 17 residues. Written as DNA, the CDR3 is TGCGCCAGCAGCCCCCGAGGAGGGCCGGCCAGAAATTCACCCCTCCACTTT. Protein sequence: CASSPRGGPARNSPLHF.

This chain joins TRBV5-1 and TRBJ1-2; D is unresolved. This CDR3 comprises 14 residues. Germline assignment: CDR1 SGHRS and CDR2 YFSETQ. The germline V and J ends were trimmed by 4 bases and 8 bases, with 18 bases remaining between them. The CDR3 spells CASSPNRGPEGYTF. The CDR3 DNA reads as TGCGCCAGCAGCCCGAACCGGGGTCCGGAAGGCTACACCTTC. Full variable domain (remainder filled in from reference TRBV5-1 and TRBJ1-2): KAGVTQTPRYLIKTRGQQVTLSCSPISGHRSVSWYQQTPGQGLQFLFEYFSETQRNKGNFPGRFSGRQFSNSRSEMNVSTLELGDSALYLCASSPNRGPEGYTFGSGTRLTVV.

This chain links TRBV4-1 with TRBJ2-7, with TRBD1 as a possible D gene (6 bases). The CDR3 consists of 14 residues. V dropped 4 bases and J dropped 7 bases, with 17 bases sitting between them. Per germline, CDR1 MGHRA and CDR2 YSYEKL. CDR3 protein: CASSLSHQGHEQYF. The CDR3 DNA follows: TGCGCCAGCAGCCTTTCTCACCAGGGACATGAGCAGTACTTC.

A single count supports this clone. This chain links TRBV7-9 with TRBJ1-1; no clear D gene. V lost 5 bases and J 11 bases, leaving 9 bases between the germline ends. Per the germline V gene, CDR1 is SEHNR and CDR2 is FQNEAQ (reference sequence). The CDR3 consists of 10 residues. The CDR3 nucleotides are TGTGCCAGCAGCCGTAGGGAGGCTTTCTTT. This codes for CASSRREAFF.

Here the CDR3 reads CASSDRGQTNEKLFF. The CDR3 nucleotides are TGTGCCAGCAGCGACCGGGGACAGACTAATGAAAAACTGTTTTTT. V and J are TRBV6-6 and TRBJ1-4; 7 positions match TRBD1. This CDR3 region has 15 residues. Germline V gives CDR1 MNHNY, CDR2 SVGAGI (reference sequence). V lost 6 bases to trimming and J lost 2 bases; unmatched junction nucleotides: 6.

The V call is TRBV5-1, the J call TRBJ2-3, with a tentative D call TRBD2 (7 bases). From germline, CDR1 is SGHRS and CDR2 YFSETQ. This CDR3 comprises 16 residues. V was pared by 4 bases and J by 1 base, with 16 bases between. The CDR3 DNA reads TGCGCCAGCAGCCTCGTCAGGGGAGGGGGCACAGATACGCAGTATTTT. Translated, it gives CASSLVRGGGTDTQYF.

The V call is TRBV6-4, the J call TRBJ2-7; 13 nucleotides agree with TRBD2. With V trimmed by 0 bases and J by 5 bases, 10 bases remained unmatched. In germline, CDR1 is MRHNA, CDR2 SNTAGT. The CDR3 spans 18 residues. Here the CDR3 DNA reads TGTGCCAGCAGTGACTCGCGGGGGACTAGCGGGGTCTTTGACGAGCAGTACTTC. This codes for CASSDSRGTSGVFDEQYF.

The V call is TRBV5-5, the J call TRBJ1-1; TRBD1 matches 10 bases. The CDR3 contains 18 residues. Germline CDR1 is SGHKS and CDR2 is YYEKEE (reference sequence). The V segment lost 4 bases and the J segment 7 bases; nucleotides outside the gene matches: 19. The DNA of the CDR3 is TGTGCCAGCAGCCCGACAGGGGGCGTGCGGGCGTCAGTCGGTGAAGCTTTCTTT. Encoded protein: CASSPTGGVRASVGEAFF.

V gene TRBV4-1 combines with J gene TRBJ1-2, with 9 bases lining up with TRBD1. This CDR3 region has 18 residues. With 1 base clipped from V and 7 bases from J, the junction kept 16 bases outside the gene matches. Germline V lookup: CDR1 MGHRA, CDR2 YSYEKL. CDR3 DNA: TGCGCCAGCAGCCAAGGATGGACAGGGGCCGCGTTAGTACGTGGCTACACCTTC. Protein: CASSQGWTGAALVRGYTF.

The chain uses TRBV5-1 and TRBJ1-1, with a weak D call TRBD1 (6 bases). The germline gives CDR1 SGHRS, CDR2 YFSETQ. The CDR3 has 13 residues. V was pared by 4 bases and J by 4 bases, with 11 bases between. The CDR3 reads CASSPRGSTEAFF. Here the CDR3 DNA reads TGCGCCAGCAGCCCCAGGGGTAGCACTGAAGCTTTCTTT.

In its sample, this clone was seen once. This chain joins TRBV6-2 or TRBV6-3 and TRBJ2-3, with D maybe TRBD2 (5 bases). The CDR3 spans 18 residues. V was clipped by 3 bases and J by 0 bases, with 19 bases between them. From germline, CDR1 is MNHEY and CDR2 SVGEGT. The CDR3 coding sequence is TGTGCCAGCAGTTATAAGATCGGGGAATCCACTAGCACAGATACGCAGTATTTT. The encoded protein is CASSYKIGESTSTDTQYF.

The rearrangement uses TRBV3-1 (or the pseudogene TRBV3-2) and TRBJ1-3; D is ambiguous. Germline lookup yields CDR1 LGHDT and CDR2 YNNKEL (reference sequence). The V and J ends lost 4 bases and 9 bases respectively, with 13 bases between them. This CDR3 is built from 13 residues. The CDR3 sequence: CASSPTPGSTIYF. The CDR3 DNA reads TGTGCCAGCAGCCCAACCCCGGGTTCCACCATATATTTT.